Presented here are 30 T cell receptor beta chains from one specimen sequenced in a study of breast tumors, draining lymph nodes, adjacent tissues (dated by TCRdb to 2015 to 2016). Lymph node samples came from the axillary draining lymph nodes of breast cancer patients. Libraries were prepared through multiplex PCR. TCRdb lists the instrument as Illumina HiSeq 2000. TCRdb redid the processing of the public reads, applying fastp at Q25 and MiXCR, and retained in-frame beta chains. Rows matching on CDR3 protein sequence are summarized as one entry with the most common DNA and genes. The sample table contains about 140,000 distinct CDR3 sequences; only one count was recorded for approximately 29% of them. The ten largest clonotypes hold 2.3% of the sample. Source material: axillary lymph node tissue. These receptors were taken from a female donor with breast cancer. Some clones in this sample may be carry-over from other donors' samples.

The gene calls are TRBV30 and TRBJ1-6; TRBD1 is a possible D gene (6 bases). Germline V gene data show CDR1 as GTSNPN and CDR2 as SVGIG (reference sequence). V was clipped by 4 bases and J by 7 bases, with 14 bases between them. The CDR3 extends over 14 amino acids. CDR3 sequence reads: CAWMAGGVNSPLHF. CDR3 coding DNA: TGTGCCTGGATGGCCGGGGGCGTAAATTCACCCCTCCACTTT.

This clonotype came up many times. V usage is TRBV3-1 and J usage is TRBJ1-2; TRBD1 might be the D (5 bases). V lost 0 bases, J lost 8 bases, and 16 bases lay in between. The length of the CDR3 is 15 residues. Per germline, CDR1 LGHDT and CDR2 YNNKEL (reference sequence). In DNA, the CDR3 is TGTGCCAGCAGCCAAGATGTTGGGGGTACCTACGGCTACACCTTC. This codes for CASSQDVGGTYGYTF.

The chain combines TRBV5-1 with TRBJ1-6; 9 bases line up with TRBD1. The length of the CDR3 is 16 residues. CDR1 is SGHRS, CDR2 YFSETQ, per germline. Unmatched junction bases numbered 9, after V lost 4 bases and J lost 7 bases. The CDR3 DNA reads as TGCGCCAGCAGCCGTCTTAGTGGACAGGGGAATTCACCCCTCCACTTT. Its translation: CASSRLSGQGNSPLHF.

V is TRBV6-4 and J is TRBJ2-2, with 7 bases fitting TRBD1. This CDR3 has 14 amino acids. Unmatched junction bases numbered 5, after V lost 5 bases and J lost 5 bases. Germline CDR1 and CDR2: MRHNA and SNTAGT. The CDR3 bases are TGTGCCAGCAGTCCCGAACAGGGGACCGGGGAGCTGTTTTTT. Its protein product is CASSPEQGTGELFF.

The V call is TRBV5-1, the J call TRBJ2-7; the D gene is possibly TRBD2 (6 bases). The J call may be wrong; the DNA end is better matched by TRBJ2-5. The CDR3 is 12 residues long. CDR1 and CDR2 from the germline V gene are SGHRS and YFSETQ. Here the CDR3 DNA reads TGCGCCAGCAGCGGAGGGTATGGGACCCAGTACTTC. Its translation: CASSGGYGTQYF.

The chain employs TRBV6-5 and TRBJ2-7; tentative D call: TRBD1 (7 bases). V was clipped by 5 bases and J by 2 bases, with 16 bases between them. The CDR3 runs to 15 residues. Per germline, CDR1 MNHEY and CDR2 SVGAGI. The DNA of the CDR3 is TGTGCCAGCAGTCACGCGGGGACAGAAGCCTACGAGCAGTACTTC. It specifies CASSHAGTEAYEQYF.

V gene TRBV20-1 combines with J gene TRBJ2-1; 9 positions match TRBD2. CDR3 length equals 15 residues. V lost 2 bases and J lost 9; bases outside the gene matches: 11. Germline-derived CDR1 and CDR2 are DFQATT and SNEGSKA (reference sequence). The CDR3 sequence is CSARQGTSLKSEQFF. The CDR3 region has the DNA TGCAGTGCTAGACAGGGGACTAGCTTGAAAAGTGAGCAGTTCTTC.

This clonotype was observed at least ten times. The rearrangement uses TRBV29-1 and TRBJ1-4; no firm D call. The V gene's germline CDR1 is SQVTM and CDR2 ANQGSEA. V lost 0 bases and J 3 bases, leaving 17 bases between the germline ends. This CDR3 is 17 amino acids long. In nucleotides, the CDR3 is TGCAGCGTTGAAGAAAGGTTACGTCCTGGGGCTAATGAAAAACTGTTTTTT. Its protein is CSVEERLRPGANEKLFF.

There are many counts of this clonotype. The CDR3: CASSSAGNYNSPLHF. The CDR3 bases are TGTGCCAGCAGTTCAGCCGGGAACTATAATTCACCCCTCCACTTT. This chain uses TRBV28 with TRBJ1-6; D uncertain. The CDR3 spans 15 residues. The V gene's germline CDR1 is MDHEN and CDR2 SYDVKM. Trimming left V 4 bases short and J 3 bases short, with 10 bases between.

This clonotype was found many times. The V call is TRBV19, the J call TRBJ1-4; a weak D match, TRBD1 (5 bases). Between the trimmed V and J ends, which lost 5 bases and 3 bases, there was a span of 19 bases. This CDR3 has 17 amino acids. CDR1 is LNHDA and CDR2 is SQIVND in the germline V gene (reference sequence). The CDR3, as DNA: TGTGCCAGTAGTGCGGACCGTTGGGGGTTAGCTAATGAAAAACTGTTTTTT. Translating gives CASSADRWGLANEKLFF. Together with reference TRBV19 and TRBJ1-4, the CDR3 gives the full variable domain: DGGITQSPKYLFRKEGQNVTLSCEQNLNHDAMYWYRQDPGQGLRLIYYSQIVNDFQKGDIAEGYSVSREKKESFPLTVTSAQKNPTAFYLCASSADRWGLANEKLFFGSGTQLSVL.

In this sample, this clonotype turned up many times. This chain joins TRBV7-9 and TRBJ2-1; D unresolved. The germline CDR1 and CDR2 sequences are SEHNR and FQNEAQ (reference sequence). This CDR3 contains 12 residues. Between the trimmed V and J ends, which lost 0 bases and 7 bases, there was a span of 4 bases. CDR3 nucleotides: TGTGCCAGCAGCTTAGCGCTGAATGAGCAGTTCTTC. Translation: CASSLALNEQFF.

This clonotype was seen many times. J is TRBJ2-1 and V is TRBV3-1; maybe TRBD2 (5 bases). This CDR3 has 12 residues. Germline CDR1 and CDR2: LGHDT and YNNKEL (reference sequence). Trimming pared 0 bases from V and 15 bases from J, leaving 12 bases between. CDR3 bases: TGTGCCAGCAGCCAAGATCGAAAGAGGGTGTTCTTC. Translated: CASSQDRKRVFF.

This clonotype was counted a few times. A much larger clone differs from this one at a single base, so this may be a read error. This rearrangement joins TRBV5-6 to TRBJ2-2; perhaps TRBD2 as D (6 bases). The germline gives CDR1 SGHDT, CDR2 YYEEEE. The CDR3 is made up of 14 amino acids. Trimming left V 4 bases short and J 6 bases short, with 13 bases between. The CDR3 DNA is TGTGCCAGCAGCCCGGAGGGACCCCCCGGGGAGCTGTTTTTT. This codes for CASSPEGPPGELFF.

This clonotype was counted at least ten times. The chain couples TRBV7-9 to TRBJ2-5; 7 bases align to TRBD2. This CDR3 is 14 amino acids long. V was clipped by 5 bases and J by 1 base; unmatched bases: 4. CDR1 and CDR2 from the germline V gene are SEHNR and FQNEAQ (reference sequence). CDR3 region: CASSPGTTQETQYF. CDR3 in DNA: TGTGCCAGCAGCCCTGGGACTACCCAAGAGACCCAGTACTTC.

This clonotype was observed at least ten times. V is TRBV7-9 and J is TRBJ2-2, with D perhaps matching TRBD2 (6 bases). V shed 3 bases and J shed 5 bases, with 10 bases lying between them. The CDR3 has 14 amino acids. CDR1 and CDR2 from the germline V gene are SEHNR and FQNEAQ (reference sequence). Here the CDR3 reads CASSFLGRTGELFF. The CDR3 coding sequence is TGTGCCAGCAGCTTTCTCGGGAGAACCGGGGAGCTGTTTTTT.

The sample holds many counts of this clonotype. CDR3 loop: CASRTGGKAGLGGELFF. The CDR3 region has the DNA TGTGCCAGCAGGACAGGGGGCAAGGCGGGACTTGGCGGGGAGCTGTTTTTT. The chain uses TRBV12-3 or TRBV12-4 and TRBJ2-2; 10 bases align to TRBD1. Germline trimming cut 6 bases from V and 7 bases from J; bases unmatched to any gene: 14. The CDR3 covers 17 residues.

With respect to this clonotype: One base away lies a much larger clone, so this may be a sequencing read error. The CDR3 does not end in the conserved phenylalanine or tryptophan, so this is likely a read error. Because the CDR3's place on the DNA is in doubt, the DNA is left out and the CDR3 is given as listed by TCRdb. This rearrangement joins TRBV9 to TRBJ1-6. The CDR3 is made up of 14 amino acids, end residues included. Germline V gene data show CDR1 as SGDLS and CDR2 as YYNGEE. CDR3 in amino acids: CASSVSVDNSPLPS.

This clonotype was seen at least ten times. The chain couples TRBV5-4 to TRBJ2-5; a possible D gene is TRBD2 (7 bases). Trimming took off 5 bases at V and 1 base at J, with 12 bases between the two ends. The CDR3 extends over 14 amino acids. Germline V lookup: CDR1 SGHNT, CDR2 YYREEE (reference sequence). This CDR3 is CASRGGGSQETQYF. The CDR3 nucleotides read TGTGCCAGCAGGGGGGGGGGCAGCCAAGAGACCCAGTACTTC.

This clonotype showed up many times. With a much larger clone just one base away, this may be a read error. V usage is TRBV20-1 and J usage is TRBJ1-6; D possibly corresponds to TRBD1 (6 bases). Germline values: CDR1 DFQATT, CDR2 SNEGSKA (reference sequence). This CDR3 comprises 15 residues. The V end was cut by 5 bases, the J end by 10 bases, with 21 bases between. The CDR3: CSARQQGRGTSPLHF. The CDR3 DNA follows: TGCAGTGCTCGACAACAGGGACGTGGGACGTCACCCCTCCACTTT.

A word on this clonotype: It is likely a read error, because the conserved phenylalanine at the end of the CDR3 is missing. This chain connects TRBV20-1 to TRBJ1-5, with 11 bases that match TRBD1. CDR3 length: 16 amino acids. Germline loops: CDR1 DFQATT, CDR2 SNEGSKA (reference sequence). Germline trimming cut 2 bases from V and 7 bases from J; bases unmatched to any gene: 10. The CDR3 nucleotides are TGCAGTGCTAGACTCCCCGGGACAGGGGGTAAGCAGCCCCAGCATGTT. It translates to CSARLPGTGGKQPQHV.

With respect to this clonotype: The CDR3 carries no conserved terminal phenylalanine or tryptophan, so it likely arises from a read error. The chain uses TRBV9 and TRBJ1-1; D gene uncertain. Germline V gene lookup returns CDR1 SGDLS and CDR2 YYNGEE. The CDR3 loop spans 13 amino acids. This chain's CDR3 is CAGSPDGFPEAFS. The CDR3 nucleotides are TGTGCCGGCAGCCCGGACGGGTTTCCTGAAGCTTTCTCT.

The rearrangement uses TRBV29-1 and TRBJ1-4; TRBD1 agrees at 10 bases. Germline CDR1 SQVTM, CDR2 ANQGSEA. The CDR3 totals 14 residues. The V and J ends lost 3 bases and 6 bases, in that order; junction bases with no gene match: 4. CDR3 in amino acids: CSVEKGQGYEKLFF. The DNA for the CDR3 is TGCAGCGTTGAGAAGGGACAGGGGTATGAAAAACTGTTTTTT.

In its sample, this clonotype was seen a few times. Possible read error: a much larger clone is one base away. The V call is TRBV6-2 or TRBV6-3, the J call TRBJ2-3; no definite D call. The germline gives CDR1 MNHEY, CDR2 SVGEGT. The CDR3 sequence is 12 residues long. V lost 5 bases and J 4 bases, leaving 7 bases between the germline ends. For the CDR3, the DNA is TGTGCCAGCAGTCCCTCCTCAGATACGCAGTATTTT. Translated, it gives CASSPSSDTQYF.

This clonotype came up many times. CDR3 sequence (DNA): TGCGCCAGCAGCTTGGAGCCCCTACTAGCGGGGGGCCGAAATGAGCAGTTCTTC. The encoded protein is CASSLEPLLAGGRNEQFF. V is TRBV5-1 and J is TRBJ2-1; 12 bases fit TRBD2. J gave up 7 bases and V 0 bases, and 11 bases lay outside the gene matches. Looked up from germline, CDR1 is SGHRS and CDR2 is YFSETQ. CDR3 length: 18 amino acids.

Concerning this clonotype itself: A read error is possible here, since a much larger clone lies one base away. The V call is TRBV6-5, the J call TRBJ2-2; D is unresolved. Per germline, CDR1 MNHEY and CDR2 SVGAGI. This CDR3 is 16 amino acids long. Trimming removed 4 bases from V and 3 bases from J, with 15 bases in between. CDR3 loop: CASSSQRWIDTGELFF. CDR3 sequence (DNA): TGTGCCAGCAGTTCTCAGAGGTGGATAGACACCGGGGAGCTGTTTTTT.

This clonotype was seen a handful of times. This may be a read error: a much more frequent sequence differs by one nucleotide. The chain carries TRBV6-1 and TRBJ2-7; 7 positions agree with TRBD2. The V gene end was trimmed by 5 bases and the J gene end by 7 bases; junction bases not matched to a gene: 8. The germline V gene encodes CDR1 MNHNS and CDR2 SASEGT. The length of the CDR3 is 13 residues. The chain's CDR3 is CASSRVGGSEQYV. The CDR3 coding sequence is TGTGCCAGCAGTCGGGTGGGAGGGTCAGAGCAGTACGTC.

This clonotype was counted ten times or more. V gene TRBV7-2 combines with J gene TRBJ1-6; 7 bases line up with TRBD1. Per germline, CDR1 SGHTA and CDR2 FQGNSA. This CDR3 is 15 amino acids long. Trimming removed 5 bases from V and 6 bases from J; junction bases left unmatched: 7. CDR3 in amino acids: CASSNPGQLNSPLHF. CDR3 DNA: TGTGCCAGCAGCAATCCGGGACAGCTTAATTCACCCCTCCACTTT.

With respect to this clonotype: Since the CDR3 does not end with the conserved phenylalanine or tryptophan, this likely comes from a read error. The rearrangement links TRBV7-6 to TRBJ1-4; possibly TRBD1 for D (5 bases). The CDR3 runs 14 residues. Germline V CDR1 and CDR2: SGHVS, FNYEAQ. V gave up 5 bases and J gave up 0 bases, with 7 bases separating them. The CDR3 loop is CASSVQATNEKLFH. The CDR3 nucleotides read TGTGCCAGCAGCGTACAGGCAACTAATGAAAAACTGTTTCAT.

This clonotype was observed many times. The genes are TRBV20-1 and TRBJ2-6; D is unclear. The CDR3 has 13 residues. Germline values: CDR1 DFQATT, CDR2 SNEGSKA (reference sequence). V lost 2 bases and J lost 2, with 4 bases in between. The CDR3 reads CSARQAGANVLTF. The CDR3 nucleotides read TGCAGTGCTAGACAGGCTGGGGCCAACGTCCTGACTTTC.

The chain has TRBV7-9 and TRBJ2-7; TRBD2 matches 7 bases. The CDR3 extends over 13 amino acids. With V trimmed by 5 bases and J by 2 bases, 3 bases remained unmatched. Looked up from germline, CDR1 is SEHNR and CDR2 is FQNEAQ (reference sequence). CDR3 sequence: CASSPRGAYEQYV. CDR3 sequence (DNA): TGTGCCAGCAGCCCCCGGGGGGCCTACGAGCAGTACGTC.